Following are 8 T cell receptor beta chains from one sample sequenced in a study of blood T cell repertoires in COVID-19. Libraries were prepared by immunoSEQ multiplex PCR; TCRdb keeps only in-frame clonotypes and omits some of them. The data show some 120,000 clones, more than 80% seen once. Sequencing was done on a sample of peripheral blood. Source of these receptors: a woman at least 80 years old with COVID-19, enrolled during active disease.

This clone was seen only once. The chain has TRBV2 and TRBJ2-7, with 7 bases fitting TRBD1. Looked up from germline, CDR1 is SNHLY and CDR2 is FYNNEI. The J segment lost 1 base and the V segment lost 7 bases, leaving 1 base of the junction unmatched. The length of the CDR3 is 12 residues. The CDR3 sequence is CASKGASYEQYF. CDR3 nucleotides: TGTGCCAGCAAGGGGGCGTCCTACGAGCAGTACTTC. The full variable domain, with the rest looked up from reference TRBV2 and TRBJ2-7, is EPEVTQTPSHQVTQMGQEVILRCVPISNHLYFYWYRQILGQKVEFLVSFYNNEISEKSEIFDDQFSVERPDGSNFTLKIRSTKLEDSAMYFCASKGASYEQYFGPGTRLTVT.

CDR3 DNA: TGTGCCAGTAGAGATGGGACAGGGGGTAGGGAGACCCAGTACTTC. This translates into CASRDGTGGRETQYF. The chain recombines TRBV19 with TRBJ2-5; TRBD1 matches 11 bases. The CDR3 contains 15 residues. V shed 6 bases and J 5 bases; nucleotides not matched to a gene: 8. Germline V gene lookup returns CDR1 LNHDA and CDR2 SQIVND (reference sequence).

The chain combines TRBV13 with TRBJ2-7, with TRBD1 matching over 7 bases. This CDR3 is 14 amino acids long. V lost 5 bases, J lost 4 bases, and 8 bases stayed unmatched. The germline V gene has CDR1 PRHDT and CDR2 FYEKMQ (reference sequence). The CDR3 DNA follows: TGTGCCAGCAGCACTAGACAGGGAGCATACGAGCAGTACTTC. Translated, it gives CASSTRQGAYEQYF.

As concerns this clone: Other DNA sequences in this specimen translate into the identical CDR3. V usage is TRBV5-1 and J usage is TRBJ2-3; the match to TRBD1 covers 10 bases. From germline, CDR1 is SGHRS and CDR2 YFSETQ. Trimming removed 3 bases from V and 0 bases from J; junction bases left unmatched: 1. The CDR3 totals 15 residues. The DNA of the CDR3 is TGCGCCAGCAGCTGGGGACAGGGGAGCACAGATACGCAGTATTTT. Translating gives CASSWGQGSTDTQYF.

This clone turned up a few times. The V and J genes are TRBV3-1 (or the pseudogene TRBV3-2) and TRBJ1-4, with no clear D. The V and J ends lost 3 bases and 0 bases respectively, with 8 bases between them. The CDR3 is made up of 15 amino acids. Germline V gene data show CDR1 as LGHDT and CDR2 as YNNKEL (reference sequence). Here the CDR3 reads CASSQITATNEKLFF. The CDR3 nucleotides are TGTGCCAGCAGCCAGATAACAGCAACTAATGAAAAACTGTTTTTT.

The rearrangement uses TRBV7-2 and TRBJ1-4; D remains unclear. Germline loops: CDR1 SGHTA, CDR2 FQGNSA. V lost 3 bases and J 3 bases, leaving 23 bases between the germline ends. This CDR3 contains 19 residues. The CDR3 here is CASSLGTGRARTANEKLFF. CDR3 in DNA: TGTGCCAGCAGCTTGGGAACCGGGAGAGCAAGGACGGCTAATGAAAAACTGTTTTTT.

The V gene is TRBV6-5, the J gene TRBJ2-7, with TRBD1 matching 7 bases. The junction had 9 bases not matched to a gene; V was cut back by 10 bases and J by 6 bases. In germline, CDR1 is MNHEY, CDR2 SVGAGI. This CDR3 spans 12 amino acids. CDR3 nucleotides: TGTGCCACGCACGGTACAGGGGCCGAGCAGTACTTC. Translation: CATHGTGAEQYF.

The gene calls are TRBV14 and TRBJ1-4, with TRBD1 as a possible D gene (5 bases). With 4 bases removed from V and 3 bases from J, the gap between germline ends came to 12 bases. The CDR3 extends over 15 amino acids. Germline loops: CDR1 SGHDN, CDR2 FVKESK. CDR3 sequence: CASSLGAVANEKLFF. The CDR3 region has the DNA TGTGCCAGCAGCCTAGGGGCCGTGGCTAATGAAAAACTGTTTTTT. Supplemented by reference TRBV14 and TRBJ1-4, the full variable domain reads EAGVTQFPSHSVIEKGQTVTLRCDPISGHDNLYWYRRVMGKEIKFLLHFVKESKQDESGMPNNRFLAERTGGTYSTLKVQPAELEDSGVYFCASSLGAVANEKLFFGSGTQLSVL.